This T cell receptor (beta chain) was captured by sequencing in a study of beta chain features in type 1 diabetes. Sequencing targeted expressed TCRB transcripts, as all isolated RNA had been reverse transcribed. Assay: immunoSEQ multiplex PCR; the TCRdb copy retains only in-frame clones and omits some. The sample carries just over 450,000 clones, roughly 31% recorded once. This TCR was sampled from a man aged 18 to 30 in good health. Sequencing input: naive CD4+ T cells from blood.

CDR3 sequence reads: CASRSQGERGTQYF. The CDR3 coding sequence is TGTGCCAGCCGAAGTCAGGGGGAGCGTGGGACGCAGTATTTT. J is TRBJ2-3 and V is TRBV25-1; 7 positions agree with TRBD1. The CDR3 is 14 residues long. J gave up 9 bases and V 8 bases, and 14 bases lay outside the gene matches. The V gene's germline CDR1 is MGHDK and CDR2 SYGVNS.